A selection of T cell receptor beta chains follows, all from one sample in a study of cytomegalovirus exposure and HLA in healthy donors. Some clones are missing from TCRdb's copy, which holds only in-frame ones; the method was immunoSEQ multiplex PCR. This repertoire comprises 140,000 or so clones; its ten largest clones make up approximately 0.88%. Sequencing was done on a sample of PBMCs. Receptors originate from a male donor in good health and CMV-seronegative. The CDR3 runs from the conserved cysteine through the conserved F or W. The D gene is left open where the match is weak.

d_call j_call v_call cdr3_nt cdr3_aa
TRBD1 TRBJ2-5 TRBV6-1 TGTGCCAGCAGTGAAGCAAGAGGGACAGAGTCGCTATTTGAGACCCAGTACTTC CASSEARGTESLFETQYF
TRBD1 TRBJ1-2 TRBV5-1 TGCGCCAGCAGCGGGACAGGGGGTCATTCTGGCTACACCTTC CASSGTGGHSGYTF
TRBD2 TRBJ2-1 TRBV27 TGTGCCAGCGGCACTAGCGGGGGGTCTTTCTATGAGCAGTTCTTC CASGTSGGSFYEQFF
TRBD1 TRBJ2-3 TRBV6-5 TGTGCCAGCAGTTACGACAGGGTGTCAGATACGCAGTATTTT CASSYDRVSDTQYF
TRBD2 TRBJ2-5 TRBV27 TGTGCCAGCAGTTTCCTCAGCGGGAAAGAGACCCAGTACTTC CASSFLSGKETQYF
- TRBJ1-4 TRBV6-5 TGTGCCAGCAGTTACCAGGGTCCTAATGAAAAACTGTTTTTT CASSYQGPNEKLFF
TRBD2 TRBJ2-3 TRBV11-3 TGTGCCAGCAGCCTTACCCTCCCCGGGACTAGCGGGAGGTCGGATACGCAGTATTTT CASSLTLPGTSGRSDTQYF
TRBD2 TRBJ2-1 TRBV30 TGTGCCTGGGGGTCCGGGACTAGCGGGCGAGGGGGGCAGTTCTTC CAWGSGTSGRGGQFF
- TRBJ1-2 TRBV6-5 TGTGCCAGCAGTTTGCGGGCTAACTATGGCTACACCTTC CASSLRANYGYTF
- TRBJ1-2 TRBV29-1 TGCAGCGTTGGACATAACTATGGCTACACCTTC CSVGHNYGYTF
TRBD2 TRBJ2-1 TRBV30 TGTGCCTGGAGTCCTCACCCTAGCGGGGGAGGGTTCTTC CAWSPHPSGGGFF
- TRBJ1-1 TRBV18 TGTGCCAGCTCACCACAGGGTTCTCAAGGGGGTTCTGGTGTAGCTTTCTTT CASSPQGSQGGSGVAFF
- TRBJ1-1 TRBV6-4 TGTGCCAGCAGCCTACAGGAGAACACTGAAGCTTTCTTT CASSLQENTEAFF
TRBD1 TRBJ1-5 TRBV6-1 TGTGCCAGCAGTGGACAGGGGGTTCAGCCCCAGCATTTT CASSGQGVQPQHF
- TRBJ1-1 TRBV7-9 TGTGCCAGCAGCTTAGAGCTCCTTTTGAACACTGAAGCTTTCTTT CASSLELLLNTEAFF
- TRBJ2-2 TRBV27 TGTGCCAGCACGGAGGATCTAAACACCGGGGAGCTGTTTTTT CASTEDLNTGELFF
- TRBJ1-3 TRBV27 TGTGCCAGCAGTTTATCGCCAGGCCCAGTCTCTGGAAACACCATATATTTT CASSLSPGPVSGNTIYF
- TRBJ1-5 TRBV7-6 TGTGCCAGCAGCTTAGCGAAAGGATCGTGGCAGGCCCAGCATTTT CASSLAKGSWQAQHF
TRBD1 TRBJ2-7 TRBV15 TGTGCCACCAGCATAGACAGGGGGCCCTACGAGCAGTACTTC CATSIDRGPYEQYF
- TRBJ1-2 TRBV18 TGTGCCAGCTTCGAAAGCGGCCGGGATGGCTACACCTTC CASFESGRDGYTF
- TRBJ1-2 TRBV25-1 TGTGCCAGCAGTGATACTGGCAGGTTCGATGGCTACACCTTC CASSDTGRFDGYTF
TRBD1 TRBJ2-7 TRBV15 TGTGCCACCAGCTTTCGGGACAGGGTCTACGAGCAGTACTTC CATSFRDRVYEQYF
- TRBJ2-5 TRBV1 TGCACCAGCAGCCTCTCTAGCGGGGGGGGACAAGAGACCCAGTACTTC CTSSLSSGGGQETQYF